Listed here is a single TCR beta chain. The antigen is unknown. These data belong to a study of human T cells and chemical hapten exposure. The library labeled individual cDNA molecules by adding unique molecular identifiers to them. TCRdb itself ran the RACE reads through MiXCR, one entry per CDR3 protein. The data hold around 300,000 distinct CDR3 sequences, with 5.5% to 8% observed a single time. Study-wide results and limits: Controls had significantly fewer large CDR3 similarity clusters than were formed by expanded TCRs.

The CDR3 length is 16 residues. V lost 3 bases and J 0 bases, leaving 12 bases between the germline ends. Time point defined: patch test 1, 2 weeks after DPC sensitization. Specified treatment: therapeutic diphenylcyclopropenone sensitization with weekly scalp DPC. This material consisted of whole blood, taken in connection with sensitization to the hapten diphenylcyclopropenone (DPC). The TCR sequence derives from a woman aged 18-29 years with alopecia areata. Some clones in this sample may be carry-over from other donors' samples. The chain has TRBV12-3 or TRBV12-4 and TRBJ2-1, with D possibly TRBD2 on 6 matching bases. The CDR3 loop is CASSFLGGSSYNEQFF. The CDR3, as DNA: TGTGCCAGCAGTTTTCTCGGGGGAAGCTCCTACAATGAGCAGTTCTTC.